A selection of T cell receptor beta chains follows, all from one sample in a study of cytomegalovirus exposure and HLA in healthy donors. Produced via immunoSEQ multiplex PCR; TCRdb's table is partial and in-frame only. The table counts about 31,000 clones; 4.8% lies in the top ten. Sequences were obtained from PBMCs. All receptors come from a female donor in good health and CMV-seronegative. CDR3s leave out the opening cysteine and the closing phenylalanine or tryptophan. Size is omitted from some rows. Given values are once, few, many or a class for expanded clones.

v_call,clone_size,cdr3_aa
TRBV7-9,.,ASSFTAGPTDTQY
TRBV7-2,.,ASSQGGANVLT
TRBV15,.,ATSRERTVLMNTEAF
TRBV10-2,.,ASSNPGTLNEKLF
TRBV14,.,ASSQASSGRTEAF
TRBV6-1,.,ASSGTGAHYGYT
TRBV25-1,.,ASSELGRASNQPQH
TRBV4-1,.,ASSQEAAGGLQETQY
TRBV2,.,ASSEERTSGGL
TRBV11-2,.,ASSYRDKKEAF
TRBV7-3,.,ASSLMRKGWVTQY
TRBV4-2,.,ASSRVAEDYNEQF
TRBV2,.,ASRGTRRVDQPQH
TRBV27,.,ASSPAGYSYNSPLH
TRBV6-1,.,ASTDRGGNQPQH
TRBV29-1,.,SASVGRGGTDTQY
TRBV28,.,ASSLEGATEAF
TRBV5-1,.,ASSLEGRQNGYT
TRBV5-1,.,ASSLGGTGSEKLF
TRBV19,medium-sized,ASSMLGQMNTEAF
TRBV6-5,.,ASSYSGGTDTQY
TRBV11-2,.,ASSLLGRQGAYEQY
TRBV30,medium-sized,AWMGYRAV
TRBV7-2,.,ASGGRTNQPQH
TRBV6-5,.,ASRLDRGIGYGYT
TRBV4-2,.,ASSHGVQGAQETQY
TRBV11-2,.,ASSPLGTGHYNSPLH
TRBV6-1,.,ASSENHRATNEKLF
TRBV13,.,ASSSHITGGETQY
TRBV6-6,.,ASIPGSAYYGYT
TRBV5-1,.,ASSWDRDATNEKLF
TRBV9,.,ASSVAVAGGYNEQF
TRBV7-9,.,ASSAGAGAEAF
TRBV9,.,ASSVSGLGDQPQH
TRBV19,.,ASSDGGLSQNIQY
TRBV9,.,ASSVGQGTGELF
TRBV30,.,AWSVLGQPQETQY
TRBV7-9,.,ASSRSNTEAF
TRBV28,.,ATTTQGANTEAF
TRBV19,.,ASTFDRGRYGYT
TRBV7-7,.,ASRKDISNTGELF
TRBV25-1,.,ASSESEGLPRFYGYT
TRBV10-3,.,GTSDSTDTQY
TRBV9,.,ASSPPGVSEQY
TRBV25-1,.,ASSERALTRDRDYEQY
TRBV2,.,ASSVEEVQPQH
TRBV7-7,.,ASSPSGGALMGELF
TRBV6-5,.,ASSPDRGGYT
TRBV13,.,ASSLAGYGYT
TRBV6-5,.,ASSNRQGSGYT
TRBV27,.,ASSDSYGYT
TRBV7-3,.,ASSLQGYTEAF
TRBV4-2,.,ASSPQGQVTYGYT
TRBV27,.,ASSSDRGYGYT
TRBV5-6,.,ASSLGGVTYNEQF
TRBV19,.,ASRLTGNQPQH
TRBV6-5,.,ASSYRGAGTEAF
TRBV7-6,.,ASSLASDTSYEQY
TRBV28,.,ASSFRLAGGQLTGELF